The 10 T cell receptor beta chains presented below share a single source sample, sequenced in a study of vaccination effects on CD4 cells after COVID-19 (dated 2022 in TCRdb). The ViraFEST assay stimulated PBMC with viral peptide pools and then used TCR sequencing to identify antigen-specific CD4+ T cell clonotypes by expansion. After approximately eleven days of culture, CD4+ T cells were isolated with the EasySep CD4+ T cell isolation kit. Each participant got two doses of an mRNA SARS-CoV-2 vaccine, either BNT162b2 or mRNA-1273. Library construction relied on the immunoSEQ multiplex PCR assay. TCRdb obtained this table from immuneACCESS and retained in-frame rearrangements with V and J assigned. These tables miss some clones; where compared with another copy, unresolved V genes account for less than half of the shortfall, and the remainder is unexplained. In this sample the table shows about 59,000 clones, around 78% of which occur a single time. Roughly 2% of the sample lies in the top ten.

For these receptors, no antigen is known. The starting material was CD4+ T cells from PBMCs cultured with HCoV-OC43 spike peptides, obtained after COVID-19 vaccination. The cell subset or site label here, explained by the study, means: HCoV-OC43 spike overlapping peptide pool stimulation. The origin of the receptors is a human donor who received a COVID-19 vaccine.

This rearrangement joins TRBV7-9 to TRBJ2-4; D unclear. This CDR3 comprises 15 residues. Germline values: CDR1 SEHNR, CDR2 FQNEAQ (reference sequence). V was shortened by 4 bases and J by 0 bases, with 10 bases between the two germline ends. In nucleotides, the CDR3 is TGTGCCAGCAGCTCCCCAGGAATAGCCAAAAACATTCAGTACTTC. Its translation is CASSSPGIAKNIQYF.

V gene TRBV29-1 combines with J gene TRBJ1-4; 9 bases agree with TRBD1. Germline CDR1 is SQVTM and CDR2 is ANQGSEA. The CDR3 is 13 amino acids. This chain's CDR3 is CGSIGTGREKLFF. The CDR3 DNA reads TGCGGAAGTATTGGGACAGGGAGGGAAAAACTGTTTTTT.

V usage is TRBV5-1 and J usage is TRBJ2-3, with D perhaps TRBD2 (6 bases). The V end lost 0 bases, the J end lost 0 bases, and 14 bases lay between the germline ends. Germline assignment: CDR1 SGHRS and CDR2 YFSETQ. This CDR3 contains 17 residues. The CDR3 sequence is CASSLAPGGVSTDTQYF. CDR3 nucleotides: TGCGCCAGCAGCTTGGCCCCGGGCGGGGTTAGCACAGATACGCAGTATTTT.

J is TRBJ2-2 and V is TRBV2, with a possible D match to TRBD1 (5 bases). V was pared by 9 bases and J by 1 base, with 15 bases between. The CDR3 is 15 amino acids. Germline CDR1 is SNHLY and CDR2 is FYNNEI. The CDR3 protein is CARASGRLNTGELFF. DNA of the CDR3: TGTGCCAGGGCCTCAGGGCGATTGAACACCGGGGAGCTGTTTTTT.

The chain combines TRBV4-1 with TRBJ1-5; D might be TRBD1 (5 bases). This CDR3 is 15 amino acids long. Germline CDR1 reads MGHRA; CDR2 reads YSYEKL. Trimming shortened V by 4 bases and J by 2 bases, and 12 bases separated the two germline ends. The CDR3, as DNA: TGCGCCAGCAGCCCCTTAGACAGAGGCAATCAGCCCCAGCATTTT. It encodes CASSPLDRGNQPQHF.

The genes are TRBV7-3 and TRBJ1-1; the match to TRBD1 covers 8 bases. The CDR3 is made up of 14 amino acids. Germline trimming cut 5 bases from V and 3 bases from J; bases unmatched to any gene: 5. CDR1 and CDR2 (germline): SGHTA, FQGTGA. The CDR3 protein is CASSGQGEDTEAFF. The CDR3, as DNA: TGTGCCAGCAGCGGACAGGGTGAGGACACTGAAGCTTTCTTT.

This chain connects TRBV4-2 to TRBJ2-3, with D possibly matching TRBD2 (6 bases). Per germline, CDR1 LGHNA and CDR2 YNFKEQ. CDR3 size: 15 residues. V shed 1 base and J shed 2 bases, with 10 bases lying between them. The CDR3 protein is CASSQVGGNTDTQYF. The CDR3 bases are TGTGCCAGCAGCCAAGTGGGGGGAAACACAGATACGCAGTATTTT.

This sequence joins TRBV30 and TRBJ2-6; D remains ambiguous. V was trimmed by 0 bases and J by 4 bases, leaving 10 bases between them. The germline gives CDR1 GTSNPN, CDR2 SVGIG (reference sequence). The CDR3 is 15 residues long. CDR3: CAWSVGQAGANVLTF. CDR3 in DNA: TGTGCCTGGAGTGTTGGCCAGGCGGGGGCCAACGTCCTGACTTTC.

V is TRBV7-9 and J is TRBJ2-3; D unresolved. Trimming took off 1 base at V and 3 bases at J, with 5 bases between the two ends. This CDR3 is built from 13 residues. The V gene's germline CDR1 is SEHNR and CDR2 FQNEAQ (reference sequence). The CDR3 loop is CASSLVGTDTQYF. CDR3 DNA: TGTGCCAGCAGCTTAGTCGGGACAGATACGCAGTATTTT.

This chain connects TRBV6-5 to TRBJ2-2; possibly TRBD1 for D (6 bases). Trimming cost V 6 bases and J 0 bases, with 11 bases left between them. Looked up from germline, CDR1 is MNHEY and CDR2 is SVGAGI. The CDR3 runs 15 residues. The CDR3 region is CASRSGTTNTGELFF. The CDR3 coding sequence is TGTGCCAGCAGGTCCGGGACAACGAACACCGGGGAGCTGTTTTTT.